The 30 T cell receptor beta chains presented below share a single source sample, sequenced in a study of shared T cell receptors in the human thymus. This table comes from immunoSEQ multiplex PCR, and its TCRdb copy is limited to in-frame clones, with some not included. The sample lists some 760,000 clones; 70% to 90% were seen once. The same data also contributed to another study, on human thymus T cells.

Sequences were obtained from thymocytes. The receptors were sampled from a girl under three years old with a congenital heart defect.

V usage is TRBV28 and J usage is TRBJ2-7; 12 bases align to TRBD1. Unmatched junction bases numbered 7, after V lost 0 bases and J lost 1 base. CDR3 length equals 18 residues. In germline, CDR1 is MDHEN, CDR2 SYDVKM. Written as DNA, the CDR3 is TGTGCCAGCAGTTTATGCGGGGACAGGGGGCATAGTTCCTACGAGCAGTACTTC. Translating it yields CASSLCGDRGHSSYEQYF.

V gene TRBV25-1 combines with J gene TRBJ1-1; TRBD1 agrees at 8 bases. Germline V gene sequence: CDR1 MGHDK, CDR2 SYGVNS. The CDR3 is 16 residues long. V lost 6 bases to trimming and J lost 0 bases; unmatched junction nucleotides: 9. The CDR3 is CASRRTGNGLNTEAFF. CDR3 DNA sequence: TGTGCCAGCAGACGGACAGGGAATGGCTTGAACACTGAAGCTTTCTTT.

V gene TRBV28 combines with J gene TRBJ2-5, with 14 bases lining up with TRBD2. With V trimmed by 6 bases and J by 6 bases, 6 bases remained unmatched. Per the germline V gene, CDR1 is MDHEN and CDR2 is SYDVKM. The length of the CDR3 is 15 residues. The chain's CDR3 is CASSLGLAGGKTQYF. The CDR3 nucleotides are TGTGCCAGCAGCCTTGGACTAGCGGGGGGAAAGACCCAGTACTTC.

A few counts support this clone. V and J are TRBV4-3 and TRBJ2-6, with D unclear. The CDR3 contains 17 residues. The V end was cut by 5 bases, the J end by 3 bases, with 17 bases between. CDR1 and CDR2 from the germline V gene are LGHNA and YSLEER. CDR3 in amino acids: CASSTTPQPIGANVLTF. The CDR3 DNA is TGCGCCAGCAGCACGACTCCTCAACCGATTGGGGCCAACGTCCTGACTTTC.

This clone was seen once. The chain has TRBV4-1 and TRBJ1-1; no reliable D call. Per germline, CDR1 MGHRA and CDR2 YSYEKL. This CDR3 has 16 amino acids. The germline V and J ends were trimmed by 1 base and 0 bases, with 12 bases remaining between them. The CDR3 nucleotides read TGCGCCAGCAGCCAAGGACCCAACAGAATGAACACTGAAGCTTTCTTT. This codes for CASSQGPNRMNTEAFF.

This rearrangement joins TRBV11-2 to TRBJ2-6; 7 bases align to TRBD1. Germline assignment: CDR1 SGHAT and CDR2 FQNNGV. The CDR3 is 17 residues long. The V and J ends lost 5 bases and 4 bases, in that order; junction bases with no gene match: 11. The CDR3, as DNA: TGTGCCAGCAGCGTCGACAGGGAAGGGGCCGGGGCCAACGTCCTGACTTTC. It translates to CASSVDREGAGANVLTF. Looking up the rest from reference TRBV11-2 and TRBJ2-6 gives the full variable domain: EAGVAQSPRYKIIEKRQSVAFWCNPISGHATLYWYQQILGQGPKLLIQFQNNGVVDDSQLPKDRFSAERLKGVDSTLKIQPAKLEDSAVYLCASSVDREGAGANVLTFGAGSRLTVL.

Remarks on this clone: This sample also contains other DNA sequences that code for the same CDR3. V usage is TRBV9 and J usage is TRBJ1-2; D not certain. Looked up from germline, CDR1 is SGDLS and CDR2 is YYNGEE. The CDR3 sequence is 16 residues long. Trimming removed 4 bases at V and 0 bases at J, with 16 bases between. Here the CDR3 reads CASSPHPGGSNYGYTF. CDR3 in DNA: TGTGCCAGCAGCCCCCACCCGGGTGGTTCTAACTATGGCTACACCTTC.

CDR3 protein: CASGPDRALNTEAFF. The CDR3, as DNA: TGTGCTAGTGGCCCAGACAGGGCCTTGAACACTGAAGCTTTCTTT. This sequence joins TRBV12-5 and TRBJ1-1, with 7 bases identical to TRBD1. Germline lookup yields CDR1 LGHNT and CDR2 FRNRAP. The J segment lost 0 bases and the V segment lost 6 bases, leaving 7 bases of the junction unmatched. This CDR3 is built from 15 residues.

The V call is TRBV2, the J call TRBJ1-1, with D uncertain. Germline V gene sequence: CDR1 SNHLY, CDR2 FYNNEI. The CDR3 is made up of 15 amino acids. V was trimmed by 2 bases and J by 5 bases, leaving 15 bases between them. This CDR3 is CASSELLPPRTEAFF. The CDR3 nucleotides are TGTGCCAGCAGTGAACTTCTGCCCCCGAGGACTGAAGCTTTCTTT. Based on the CDR3 plus reference TRBV2 and TRBJ1-1, the full variable domain is EPEVTQTPSHQVTQMGQEVILRCVPISNHLYFYWYRQILGQKVEFLVSFYNNEISEKSEIFDDQFSVERPDGSNFTLKIRSTKLEDSAMYFCASSELLPPRTEAFFGQGTRLTVV.

The chain employs TRBV7-9 and TRBJ1-2; possibly TRBD1 for D (5 bases). The CDR3 contains 15 residues. Trimming left V 3 bases short and J 8 bases short, with 19 bases between. CDR1 is SEHNR and CDR2 is FQNEAQ in the germline V gene (reference sequence). This CDR3 reads CASSFLGGGLRGYTF. The CDR3 DNA reads as TGTGCCAGCAGCTTTCTCGGCGGGGGATTAAGGGGCTACACCTTC. The full variable domain, completed using reference TRBV7-9 and TRBJ1-2, is DTGVSQNPRHKITKRGQNVTFRCDPISEHNRLYWYRQTLGQGPEFLTYFQNEAQLEKSRLLSDRFSAERPKGSFSTLEIQRTEQGDSAMYLCASSFLGGGLRGYTFGSGTRLTVV.

This chain connects TRBV19 to TRBJ1-1; D remains ambiguous. The CDR3 loop spans 12 amino acids. The germline V gene has CDR1 LNHDA and CDR2 SQIVND (reference sequence). V lost 8 bases and J 6 bases, leaving 13 bases between the germline ends. Written as DNA, the CDR3 is TGTGCCAGTTCAATCTATCATTCTGAAGCTTTCTTT. Translation gives CASSIYHSEAFF.

The chain joins TRBV28 to TRBJ2-3; D perhaps matches TRBD2 (6 bases). CDR1 MDHEN and CDR2 SYDVKM come from the germline V gene. V was clipped by 4 bases and J by 2 bases, with 16 bases between them. CDR3 size: 16 residues. The CDR3 loop reads CASSSKGGAITDTQYF. The CDR3 DNA is TGTGCCAGCAGTTCAAAGGGCGGGGCGATCACAGATACGCAGTATTTT.

This rearrangement joins TRBV10-3 to TRBJ1-2; tentative D call: TRBD1 (5 bases). The V and J ends lost 7 bases and 7 bases respectively, with 19 bases between them. Germline lookup yields CDR1 ENHRY and CDR2 SYGVKD. The CDR3 contains 14 residues. CDR3 nucleotide sequence: TGTGCCATCACCGGATCGGGCAGGGTCGGTGGCTACACCTTC. This sequence encodes CAITGSGRVGGYTF.

The CDR3 is CAIRVDRGPNTEAFF. CDR3 DNA sequence: TGTGCCATCAGGGTTGACAGGGGACCTAACACTGAAGCTTTCTTT. The rearrangement joins TRBV10-3 to TRBJ1-1; 8 nucleotides agree with TRBD1. The germline gives CDR1 ENHRY, CDR2 SYGVKD. The CDR3 totals 15 residues. Trimming at V came to 6 bases and at J to 2 bases, leaving 8 bases not matched to a gene.

This clone was seen a handful of times. The rearrangement joins TRBV28 to TRBJ2-1; D is undetermined. V was pared by 6 bases and J by 0 bases, with 9 bases between. The CDR3 contains 14 residues. The germline gives CDR1 MDHEN, CDR2 SYDVKM. The CDR3 nucleotides are TGTGCCAGCAGCCCCTCGAGCTCCTACAATGAGCAGTTCTTC. Translation gives CASSPSSSYNEQFF. Using reference TRBV28 and TRBJ2-1 for the parts outside the CDR3, the full variable domain is DVKVTQSSRYLVKRTGEKVFLECVQDMDHENMFWYRQDPGLGLRLIYFSYDVKMKEKGDIPEGYSVSREKKERFSLILESASTNQTSMYLCASSPSSSYNEQFFGPGTRLTVL.

The chain joins TRBV7-9 to TRBJ2-7; 7 nucleotides align to TRBD1. After removal of 3 bases from V and 3 bases from J, the junction contained 8 bases not matched to a gene. The germline V gene has CDR1 SEHNR and CDR2 FQNEAQ (reference sequence). The CDR3 contains 15 residues. CDR3 residues: CASSFTSGQIYEQYF. CDR3 coding DNA: TGTGCCAGCAGCTTCACCTCGGGACAGATCTACGAGCAGTACTTC.

This chain connects TRBV19 to TRBJ1-2, with a possible D match to TRBD1 (6 bases). Per germline, CDR1 LNHDA and CDR2 SQIVND (reference sequence). V lost 6 bases and J lost 0, with 14 bases in between. The CDR3 is 15 residues long. Here the CDR3 DNA reads TGTGCCAGTAGCAGGGGCCCTTCATCTAACTATGGCTACACCTTC. It yields the protein CASSRGPSSNYGYTF.

V is TRBV27 and J is TRBJ1-4, with D unresolved. The CDR3 is 14 amino acids. CDR1 and CDR2 (germline): MNHEY, SMNVEV (reference sequence). V shed 7 bases and J shed 4 bases, with 13 bases lying between them. CDR3 nucleotides: TGTGCCAGCACTACAAGGGAGGATAATGAAAAACTGTTTTTT. Its translation: CASTTREDNEKLFF.

V gene TRBV6-5 combines with J gene TRBJ1-1, with 7 bases fitting TRBD1. The CDR3 runs to 12 residues. CDR1 is MNHEY and CDR2 is SVGAGI in the germline V gene. The J segment lost 8 bases and the V segment lost 4 bases, leaving 4 bases of the junction unmatched. DNA of the CDR3: TGTGCCAGCAGTTCGGACAGGTTCGAAGCTTTCTTT. Translating gives CASSSDRFEAFF.

This clone was detected once. The genes are TRBV27 and TRBJ2-3, with TRBD2 as a possible D gene (6 bases). Germline V lookup: CDR1 MNHEY, CDR2 SMNVEV (reference sequence). This CDR3 is built from 16 residues. V lost 3 bases, J lost 5 bases, and 18 bases lay in between. The CDR3 is CASSFPAGRYGDTQYF. In DNA form, the CDR3 reads TGTGCCAGCAGTTTCCCGGCGGGGAGGTATGGAGATACGCAGTATTTT.

Remarks on this clone: Additional DNA sequences in this sample encode the identical CDR3. This rearrangement joins TRBV7-9 to TRBJ1-3; D call uncertain. The germline CDR1 and CDR2 sequences are SEHNR and FQNEAQ (reference sequence). The CDR3 contains 13 residues. The germline V and J ends were trimmed by 5 bases and 7 bases, with 12 bases remaining between them. Here the CDR3 reads CASSPGSGNTIYF. CDR3 nucleotides: TGTGCCAGCAGCCCCGGGTCCGGGAACACCATATATTTT.

The CDR3 region is CASSVEGTMPYEQYF. In nucleotides, the CDR3 is TGTGCCAGCAGCGTAGAGGGGACTATGCCCTACGAGCAGTACTTC. The chain joins TRBV9 to TRBJ2-7, with TRBD2 identical over 7 bases. There are 15 residues in the CDR3. V lost 0 bases, J lost 2 bases, and 5 bases stayed unmatched. CDR1 and CDR2 (germline): SGDLS, YYNGEE. The entire variable domain, with the rest obtained from reference TRBV9 and TRBJ2-7, is as follows: DSGVTQTPKHLITATGQRVTLRCSPRSGDLSVYWYQQSLDQGLQFLIQYYNGEERAKGNILERFSAQQFPDLHSELNLSSLELGDSALYFCASSVEGTMPYEQYFGPGTRLTVT.

The V gene is TRBV28, the J gene TRBJ1-2, with TRBD1 matching 8 bases. The CDR3 runs to 18 residues. Looked up from germline, CDR1 is MDHEN and CDR2 is SYDVKM. V lost 6 bases, J lost 4 bases, and 19 bases stayed unmatched. In DNA form, the CDR3 reads TGTGCCAGCAGCTTTAGTTTAGGCCACAGGGGGGGGGCCTATGGCTACACCTTC. Its translation is CASSFSLGHRGGAYGYTF.

The V and J genes are TRBV14 and TRBJ1-1, with 8 positions matching TRBD1. Germline assignment: CDR1 SGHDN and CDR2 FVKESK. The CDR3 covers 15 residues. Losses at the gene ends were 3 bases for V and 11 bases for J; bases not matched to a gene: 14. The CDR3 sequence is CASSHGTGGPKGAFF. As DNA, the CDR3 is TGTGCCAGCAGCCATGGAACAGGGGGGCCAAAGGGGGCTTTCTTT.

About this clone itself: At one boundary the junction diverges from the germline segment, which might be a read error. This chain joins TRBV4-1 and TRBJ1-1, with 10 bases matching TRBD1. Per the germline V gene, CDR1 is MGHRA and CDR2 is YSYEKL. The CDR3 is 14 residues long. CDR3 loop: CAGSQTGTGAEAFF. The CDR3 coding sequence is TGCGCCGGCAGCCAAACCGGGACAGGGGCTGAAGCTTTCTTT.

The V gene is TRBV5-6, the J gene TRBJ1-3; D not certain. Trimming took off 4 bases at V and 4 bases at J, with 9 bases between the two ends. Germline V gene data show CDR1 as SGHDT and CDR2 as YYEEEE. This CDR3 has 13 residues. The DNA for the CDR3 is TGTGCCAGCAGCCCGAGCTGGGGAAACACCATATATTTT. Protein product: CASSPSWGNTIYF.

V gene TRBV7-9 combines with J gene TRBJ2-2; D might be TRBD2 (6 bases). The V gene lost 3 bases and the J gene lost 7 bases, with 18 bases spanning the gap. The CDR3 loop spans 16 amino acids. CDR1 and CDR2 (germline): SEHNR, FQNEAQ (reference sequence). The chain's CDR3 is CASSFGLAPGHGELFF. The CDR3 DNA sequence: TGTGCCAGCAGCTTCGGGCTAGCGCCAGGCCACGGGGAGCTGTTTTTT.

The chain employs TRBV6-6 and TRBJ1-2; a weak D match, TRBD1 (6 bases). Trimming removed 6 bases at V and 6 bases at J, with 14 bases between. CDR3 length: 13 residues. From germline, CDR1 is MNHNY and CDR2 SVGAGI (reference sequence). This chain's CDR3 is CASSRQGGDGYTF. CDR3 nucleotides: TGTGCCAGCAGCCGACAAGGGGGGGATGGCTACACCTTC.

This chain uses TRBV7-3 with TRBJ1-1; D is uncertain. Germline CDR1 is SGHTA and CDR2 is FQGTGA. This CDR3 has 15 residues. Trimming pared 5 bases from V and 0 bases from J, leaving 13 bases between. The chain's CDR3 is CASSPNGTVNTEAFF. The CDR3 DNA reads TGTGCCAGCAGCCCCAACGGCACAGTGAACACTGAAGCTTTCTTT.

The genes are TRBV11-2 and TRBJ2-2; D uncertain. This CDR3 has 19 residues. Looked up from germline, CDR1 is SGHAT and CDR2 is FQNNGV. V was clipped by 1 base and J by 3 bases, with 21 bases between them. CDR3 sequence reads: CASSLANTLAVKDTGELFF. The DNA of the CDR3 is TGTGCCAGCAGCTTAGCTAATACTCTGGCGGTGAAGGACACCGGGGAGCTGTTTTTT. Using reference TRBV11-2 and TRBJ2-2 for the parts outside the CDR3, the full variable domain is EAGVAQSPRYKIIEKRQSVAFWCNPISGHATLYWYQQILGQGPKLLIQFQNNGVVDDSQLPKDRFSAERLKGVDSTLKIQPAKLEDSAVYLCASSLANTLAVKDTGELFFGEGSRLTVL.